The 9 T cell receptor beta chains below were found in one sample sequenced in a study of CD8+CD57+ T cells in acquired aplastic anemia. TCR beta VDJ and CDR3 profiling used genomic DNA as template. Each CDR3 protein is one row after TCRdb ran MiXCR on the reads. The repertoire holds around 190,000 distinct CDR3 sequences, with about 50% as singletons. The sequenced patients had an expansion of CD8+CD57+ cells seen by flow cytometry. Sequencing was done on a sample of sorted CD4+, CD8+, or CD8+CD57+ T cells (not recorded which) from PBMCs. These receptor sequences come from a human donor with aplastic anemia.

This clonotype occurred many times. This chain links TRBV6-5 with TRBJ1-1; no clear D. The V end lost 4 bases, the J end lost 0 bases, and 12 bases lay between the germline ends. CDR3 length equals 15 residues. CDR1 is MNHEY, CDR2 SVGAGI, per germline. The CDR3: CASSSFDKMNTEAFF. Here the CDR3 DNA reads TGTGCCAGCAGTTCGTTCGACAAAATGAACACTGAAGCTTTCTTT.

A remark on this clonotype: A much larger clone differs from this one at a single base, so this may be a read error. The J gene is TRBJ1-2, the V gene TRBV28; 7 bases are a match to TRBD1. Germline V gene data show CDR1 as MDHEN and CDR2 as SYDVKM. The CDR3 runs to 14 residues. After removal of 8 bases from V and 4 bases from J, the junction contained 10 bases not matched to a gene. The CDR3 loop is CASGYATGSYGYTF. The CDR3 coding sequence is TGTGCCAGCGGGTATGCGACAGGGTCCTATGGCTACACCTTC.

The DNA for the CDR3 is TGTGCCAGTAGTATTGGACGGTCACCTAGCACAGATACGCAGTATTTT. It yields the protein CASSIGRSPSTDTQYF. The rearrangement joins TRBV19 to TRBJ2-3; D not certain. This CDR3 contains 16 residues. The germline V and J ends were trimmed by 3 bases and 0 bases, with 13 bases remaining between them. Germline V CDR1 and CDR2: LNHDA, SQIVND (reference sequence).

This clonotype was seen repeatedly, ten times or more. The V gene is TRBV13, the J gene TRBJ1-4; 8 bases are a match to TRBD1. Germline V lookup: CDR1 PRHDT, CDR2 FYEKMQ (reference sequence). The CDR3 consists of 14 residues. Unmatched junction bases numbered 3, after V lost 5 bases and J lost 4 bases. The CDR3 reads CASSRDRGNEKLFF. The CDR3 coding sequence is TGTGCCAGCAGCCGAGACAGGGGTAATGAAAAACTGTTTTTT.

The chain combines TRBV7-7 with TRBJ1-4; TRBD1 might be the D (6 bases). CDR3 length equals 13 residues. Trimming left V 3 bases short and J 11 bases short, with 13 bases between. The germline gives CDR1 SSHAT, CDR2 FNYEAQ (reference sequence). CDR3 DNA: TGTGCCAGCAGCTTCCCACAGGGTGGGAAACTGTTTTTT. Translated, it gives CASSFPQGGKLFF. Based on the CDR3 plus reference TRBV7-7 and TRBJ1-4, the full variable domain is GAGVSQSPRYKVTKRGQDVTLRCDPISSHATLYWYQQALGQGPEFLTYFNYEAQPDKSGLPSDRFSAERPEGSISTLTIQRTEQRDSAMYRCASSFPQGGKLFFGSGTQLSVL.

The chain recombines TRBV6-1 with TRBJ2-7; tentatively, D is TRBD1 (6 bases). Looked up from germline, CDR1 is MNHNS and CDR2 is SASEGT. V was trimmed by 4 bases and J by 0 bases, leaving 13 bases between them. CDR3 length: 15 amino acids. The CDR3 sequence: CASSGDTLSSYEQYF. CDR3 sequence (DNA): TGTGCCAGCAGTGGGGACACCCTATCCTCCTACGAGCAGTACTTC.

This clonotype was seen a handful of times. The V and J genes are TRBV10-3 and TRBJ2-3; TRBD1 might be the D (5 bases). V was pared by 7 bases and J by 2 bases, with 19 bases between. The CDR3 is 16 amino acids. CDR1 ENHRY and CDR2 SYGVKD come from the germline V gene. The CDR3 loop reads CAIKSFTGFDTDTQYF. Written as DNA, the CDR3 is TGTGCCATCAAATCCTTCACAGGTTTTGACACAGATACGCAGTATTTT.

This clonotype came up many times. The chain uses TRBV2 and TRBJ2-3; D gene ambiguous. The germline CDR1 and CDR2 sequences are SNHLY and FYNNEI. V dropped 11 bases and J dropped 6 bases, with 15 bases sitting between them. The CDR3 contains 12 residues. The CDR3 DNA is TGTGCCGGCCGTGGGGTTGGGGATACGCAGTATTTT. Translated: CAGRGVGDTQYF.

A few counts support this clonotype. The V call is TRBV9, the J call TRBJ2-5; 9 bases map to TRBD1. This CDR3 has 14 residues. Germline V gene sequence: CDR1 SGDLS, CDR2 YYNGEE. The J segment lost 4 bases and the V segment lost 2 bases, leaving 3 bases of the junction unmatched. The CDR3 sequence: CASSVSTGGETQYF. The CDR3 nucleotides are TGTGCCAGCAGCGTTTCGACAGGGGGAGAGACCCAGTACTTC.